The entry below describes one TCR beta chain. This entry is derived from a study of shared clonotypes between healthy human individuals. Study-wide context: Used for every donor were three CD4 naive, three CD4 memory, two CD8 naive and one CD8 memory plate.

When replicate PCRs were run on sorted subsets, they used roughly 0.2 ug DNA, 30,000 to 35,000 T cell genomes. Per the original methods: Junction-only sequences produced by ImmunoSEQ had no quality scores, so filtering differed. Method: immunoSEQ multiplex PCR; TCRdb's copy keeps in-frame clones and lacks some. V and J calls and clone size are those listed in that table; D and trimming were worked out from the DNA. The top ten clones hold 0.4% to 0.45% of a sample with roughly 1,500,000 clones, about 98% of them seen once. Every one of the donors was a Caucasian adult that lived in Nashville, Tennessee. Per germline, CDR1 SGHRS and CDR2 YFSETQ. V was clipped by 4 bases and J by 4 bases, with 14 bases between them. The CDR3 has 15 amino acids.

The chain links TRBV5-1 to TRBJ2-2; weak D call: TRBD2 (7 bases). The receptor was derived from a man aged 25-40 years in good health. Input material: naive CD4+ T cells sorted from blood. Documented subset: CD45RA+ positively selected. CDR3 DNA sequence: TGCGCCAGCAGCCGGGGGGCCCAGGTCACCGGGGAGCTGTTTTTT. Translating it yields CASSRGAQVTGELFF.